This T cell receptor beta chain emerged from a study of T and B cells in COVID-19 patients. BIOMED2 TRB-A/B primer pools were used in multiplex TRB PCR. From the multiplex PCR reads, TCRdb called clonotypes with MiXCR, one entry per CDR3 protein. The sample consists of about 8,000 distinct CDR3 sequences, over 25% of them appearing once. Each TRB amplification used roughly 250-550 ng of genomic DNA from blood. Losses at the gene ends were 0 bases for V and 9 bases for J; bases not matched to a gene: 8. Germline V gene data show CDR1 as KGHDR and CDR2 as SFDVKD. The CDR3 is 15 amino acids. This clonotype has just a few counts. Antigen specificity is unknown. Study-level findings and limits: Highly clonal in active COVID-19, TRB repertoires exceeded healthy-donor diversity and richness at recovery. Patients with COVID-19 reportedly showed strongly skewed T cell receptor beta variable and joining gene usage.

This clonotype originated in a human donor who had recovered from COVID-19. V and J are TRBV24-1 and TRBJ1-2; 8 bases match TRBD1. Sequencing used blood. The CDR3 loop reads CATSDLRQGHRSYTF. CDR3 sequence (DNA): TGTGCCACCAGTGATTTGCGACAGGGGCATAGAAGCTACACCTTC.